Below, one T cell receptor (beta chain) is given with its context. Looked up from germline, CDR1 is SEHNR and CDR2 is FQNEAQ (reference sequence). Trimming cost V 5 bases and J 2 bases; bases outside gene matches: 6. The length of the CDR3 is 16 residues. The data belong to a study of cytomegalovirus exposure and HLA in healthy donors. It was with 60 Vbeta and 13 Jbeta primers that the PCR ran. Measured with immunoSEQ multiplex PCR; TCRdb has only the in-frame clones, and not every one. The data contain approximately 140,000 clones, approximately 80% of them singletons. V usage is TRBV7-9 and J usage is TRBJ2-3; 11 bases map to TRBD2. Material: PBMCs. The receptor's source is a woman in her thirties or forties in good health and CMV-seropositive. The CDR3 DNA follows: TGTGCCAGCAGCCCAACGGGACTAGCGGACACAGATACGCAGTATTTT. This translates into CASSPTGLADTDTQYF.